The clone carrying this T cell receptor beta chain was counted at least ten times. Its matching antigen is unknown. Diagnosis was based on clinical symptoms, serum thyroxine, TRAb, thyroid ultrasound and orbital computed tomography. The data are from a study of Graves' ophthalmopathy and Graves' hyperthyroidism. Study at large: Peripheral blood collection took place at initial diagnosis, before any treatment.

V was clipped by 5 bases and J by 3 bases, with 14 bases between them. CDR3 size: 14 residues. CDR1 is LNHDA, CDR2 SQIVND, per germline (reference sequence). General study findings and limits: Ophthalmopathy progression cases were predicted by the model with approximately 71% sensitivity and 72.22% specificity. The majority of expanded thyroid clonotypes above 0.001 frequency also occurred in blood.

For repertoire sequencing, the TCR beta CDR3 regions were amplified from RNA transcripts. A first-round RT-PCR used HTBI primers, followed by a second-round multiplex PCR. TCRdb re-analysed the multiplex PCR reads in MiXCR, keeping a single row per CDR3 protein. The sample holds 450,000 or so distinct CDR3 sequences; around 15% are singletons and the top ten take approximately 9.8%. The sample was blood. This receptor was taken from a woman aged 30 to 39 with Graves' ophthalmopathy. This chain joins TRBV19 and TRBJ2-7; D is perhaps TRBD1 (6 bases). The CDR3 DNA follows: TGTGCCAGTAGTCCGACGACAGGAAGCTACGAGCAGTACTTC. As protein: CASSPTTGSYEQYF.